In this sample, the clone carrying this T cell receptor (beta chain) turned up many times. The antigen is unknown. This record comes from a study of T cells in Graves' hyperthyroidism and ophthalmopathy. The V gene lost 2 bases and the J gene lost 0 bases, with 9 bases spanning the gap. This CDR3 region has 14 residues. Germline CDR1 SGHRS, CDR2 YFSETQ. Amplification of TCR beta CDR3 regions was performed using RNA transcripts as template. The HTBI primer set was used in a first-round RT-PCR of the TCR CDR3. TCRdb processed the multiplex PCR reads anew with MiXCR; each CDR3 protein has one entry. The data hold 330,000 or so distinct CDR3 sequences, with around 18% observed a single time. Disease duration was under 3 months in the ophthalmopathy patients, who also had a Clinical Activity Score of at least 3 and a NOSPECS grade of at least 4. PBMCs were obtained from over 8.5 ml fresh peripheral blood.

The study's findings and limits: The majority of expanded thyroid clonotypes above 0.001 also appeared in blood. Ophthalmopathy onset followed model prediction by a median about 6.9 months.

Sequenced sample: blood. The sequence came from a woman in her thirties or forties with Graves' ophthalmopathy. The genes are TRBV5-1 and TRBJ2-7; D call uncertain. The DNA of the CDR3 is TGCGCCAGCAGCTTAAATGAGAGCTCCTACGAGCAGTACTTC. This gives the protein CASSLNESSYEQYF.